What follows describes a single T cell receptor (beta chain). CDR1 is SQVTM, CDR2 ANQGSEA, per germline. CDR3 length equals 12 residues. V was pared by 1 base and J by 15 bases, with 16 bases between. The data derive from a study of T-cell reconstitution after alpha-beta-depleted transplantation in children. Library preparation (for TCRbeta) was performed with unique molecular identifiers. TCRdb fed the PCR reads into MiXCR, producing one record per CDR3 protein. The repertoire includes around 960,000 distinct CDR3 sequences, 25% to 35% of them detected once, and about 28% sits in the top ten. Specimen: PBMCs, mostly from graft donor cells, collected 360 days after TCRalphabeta/CD19-depleted stem cell transplant. This chain links TRBV29-1 with TRBJ2-1; TRBD1 or TRBD2 may be the D gene (5 bases each). This receptor was obtained from a boy under three years old who had a stem cell transplant for SCID, so the T cells may come from the graft donor. The DNA of the CDR3 is TGCAGCGTTGAAGGGGCCGGGACCCCATGGTTCTTC. It is translated as CSVEGAGTPWFF.